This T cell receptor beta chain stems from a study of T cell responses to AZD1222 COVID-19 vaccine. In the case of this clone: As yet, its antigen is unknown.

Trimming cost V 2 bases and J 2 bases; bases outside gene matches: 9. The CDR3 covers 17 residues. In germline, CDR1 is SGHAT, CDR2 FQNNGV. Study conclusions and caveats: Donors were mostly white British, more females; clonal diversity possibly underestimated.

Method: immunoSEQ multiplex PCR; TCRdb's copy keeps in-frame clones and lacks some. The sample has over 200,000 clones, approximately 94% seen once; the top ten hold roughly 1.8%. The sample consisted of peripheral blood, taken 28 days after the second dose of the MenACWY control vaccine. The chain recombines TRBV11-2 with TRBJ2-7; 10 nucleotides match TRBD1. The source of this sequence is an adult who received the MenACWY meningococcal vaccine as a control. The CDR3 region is CASSLKSRDRGPYEQYF. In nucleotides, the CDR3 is TGTGCCAGCAGCTTAAAGTCCCGGGACAGGGGACCCTACGAGCAGTACTTC.